The source of this TCR beta chain is a study of blood T cells in healthy people across ages. The authors drew around 9.4 milliliters of peripheral blood from each donor. Primers used in a second PCR of about 7 to 12 cycles were a sample-barcoded 5' primer and a J-beta primer mix. TCRdb re-called the 5' RACE reads with MiXCR, one entry per CDR3 protein. The sample contains about 1.4 million distinct CDR3 sequences, 45% to 70% of which appear only once. The length of the CDR3 is 17 residues. Trimming removed 6 bases from V and 2 bases from J; junction bases left unmatched: 11. The sequence derives from a man between 18 and 29 years old in good health. Material: blood. This chain links TRBV12-3 or TRBV12-4 with TRBJ1-2; 11 nucleotides match TRBD1. The CDR3 spells CASSGTDRGQWNYGYTF. CDR3 bases: TGTGCCAGCAGCGGAACGGACAGGGGGCAATGGAACTATGGCTACACCTTC.